Each of the 19 T cell receptor beta chains below was sequenced from the same sample in a study of vaccination effects on CD4 cells after COVID-19. These TCRs are of unknown antigen specificity. Sequencing used immunoSEQ multiplex PCR; TCRdb keeps in-frame clones, though not all of them. The sample contains 40,000 to 50,000 clones, under 85% of which appear only once. ViraFEST assay sequencing came after antigen-specific CD4+ T cells were expanded with viral peptide pools. Cultured cells yielded isolated CD4+ T cells after less than 11 days. Each participant was given two doses of one vaccine (BNT162b2 or mRNA-1273). Sequencing used CD4+ T cells from PBMCs cultured with HCoV-OC43 spike peptides, obtained after COVID-19 vaccination. Subset given: HCoV-OC43 spike overlapping peptide pool stimulation. The receptors were sampled from a human donor who received a COVID-19 vaccine.

The rearrangement joins TRBV6-4 to TRBJ2-3; D gene ambiguous. The length of the CDR3 is 15 residues. In germline, CDR1 is MRHNA, CDR2 SNTAGT. V gave up 6 bases and J gave up 2 bases, with 15 bases separating them. Here the CDR3 reads CASSQDPTHTDTQYF. CDR3 bases: TGTGCCAGCAGCCAGGACCCGACCCACACAGATACGCAGTATTTT.

The chain is built from TRBV6-6 and TRBJ1-6; D possibly corresponds to TRBD1 (6 bases). This CDR3 comprises 15 residues. V was shortened by 0 bases and J by 7 bases, with 10 bases between the two germline ends. Germline V CDR1 and CDR2: MNHNY, SVGAGI (reference sequence). CDR3 region: CASSYSGGGNSPLHF. The DNA for the CDR3 is TGTGCCAGCAGTTACTCCGGGGGCGGGAATTCACCCCTCCACTTT.

The chain recombines TRBV7-9 with TRBJ1-2; TRBD1 matches 8 bases. Looked up from germline, CDR1 is SEHNR and CDR2 is FQNEAQ (reference sequence). This CDR3 has 14 residues. V gave up 6 bases and J gave up 2 bases; unmatched junction bases: 5. The CDR3 bases are TGTGCCAGCAGGGACAGGGACGCCAACTATGGCTACACCTTC. It codes for CASRDRDANYGYTF.

The rearrangement uses TRBV14 and TRBJ1-4; D gene uncertain. CDR3 length: 16 residues. With 4 bases removed from V and 4 bases from J, the gap between germline ends came to 16 bases. Looked up from germline, CDR1 is SGHDN and CDR2 is FVKESK. CDR3 amino acids: CASSPLSSGYNEKLFF. CDR3 sequence (DNA): TGTGCCAGCAGCCCATTATCTTCAGGATATAATGAAAAACTGTTTTTT.

The genes are TRBV19 and TRBJ1-1; no reliable D call. Germline V lookup: CDR1 LNHDA, CDR2 SQIVND (reference sequence). The V end was cut by 3 bases, the J end by 0 bases, with 11 bases between. This CDR3 comprises 15 residues. This CDR3 reads CASSILWHLNTEAFF. The CDR3 DNA reads as TGTGCCAGTAGTATCCTATGGCACCTGAACACTGAAGCTTTCTTT.

The CDR3 protein is CASSSTAGANVLTF. The CDR3 nucleotides are TGTGCCAGCAGCTCCACAGCAGGGGCCAACGTCCTGACTTTC. This rearrangement joins TRBV11-2 to TRBJ2-6; D remains unclear. There are 14 residues in the CDR3. With 4 bases removed from V and 4 bases from J, the gap between germline ends came to 8 bases. Germline V gene sequence: CDR1 SGHAT, CDR2 FQNNGV. Full variable domain (remainder filled in from reference TRBV11-2 and TRBJ2-6): EAGVAQSPRYKIIEKRQSVAFWCNPISGHATLYWYQQILGQGPKLLIQFQNNGVVDDSQLPKDRFSAERLKGVDSTLKIQPAKLEDSAVYLCASSSTAGANVLTFGAGSRLTVL.

V is TRBV30 and J is TRBJ1-3; TRBD1 might be the D (5 bases). With 4 bases removed from V and 0 bases from J, the gap between germline ends came to 10 bases. The CDR3 covers 14 residues. CDR1 is GTSNPN and CDR2 is SVGIG in the germline V gene (reference sequence). In DNA, the CDR3 is TGTGCCTGGACCCACGGGACCTCTGGAAACACCATATATTTT. This sequence encodes CAWTHGTSGNTIYF.

By frequency in the sample, this clone is medium-sized (0.01 to 0.1%). CDR3: CASSGNSGNTIYF. In DNA form, the CDR3 reads TGCGCCAGCAGCGGCAACTCTGGAAACACCATATATTTT. V is TRBV5-1 and J is TRBJ1-3; the D is unclear. V lost 4 bases and J lost 0, with 5 bases in between. CDR3 length equals 13 residues. Germline V gene data show CDR1 as SGHRS and CDR2 as YFSETQ.

This chain links TRBV6-5 with TRBJ1-6; TRBD1 might be the D (5 bases). CDR3 length equals 13 residues. V was pared by 7 bases and J by 6 bases, with 10 bases between. Germline V lookup: CDR1 MNHEY, CDR2 SVGAGI. CDR3 bases: TGTGCCAGCACCAGGGCGGGTAATTCACCCCTCCACTTT. Its translation: CASTRAGNSPLHF.

The J gene is TRBJ1-5, the V gene TRBV9; the D is unclear. This CDR3 region has 14 residues. Germline V gene sequence: CDR1 SGDLS, CDR2 YYNGEE. V was shortened by 3 bases and J by 4 bases, with 11 bases between the two germline ends. The DNA of the CDR3 is TGTGCCAGCAGCGCCTTGGACGGGAATCAGCCCCAGCATTTT. Translating it yields CASSALDGNQPQHF.

J is TRBJ1-1 and V is TRBV2; D is ambiguous. Germline CDR1 is SNHLY and CDR2 is FYNNEI. Between the trimmed V and J ends, which lost 6 bases and 6 bases, there was a span of 11 bases. This CDR3 is 12 amino acids long. In DNA form, the CDR3 reads TGTGCCAGCAGGGAGGACGTTGCTGAAGCTTTCTTT. This sequence encodes CASREDVAEAFF. Combining the CDR3 with reference TRBV2 and TRBJ1-1 gives the whole variable domain EPEVTQTPSHQVTQMGQEVILRCVPISNHLYFYWYRQILGQKVEFLVSFYNNEISEKSEIFDDQFSVERPDGSNFTLKIRSTKLEDSAMYFCASREDVAEAFFGQGTRLTVV.

The chain uses TRBV7-9 and TRBJ1-6, with D unclear. Germline V gene lookup returns CDR1 SEHNR and CDR2 FQNEAQ (reference sequence). Trimming stripped 6 bases from V and 0 bases from J, with 15 bases between. The CDR3 contains 17 residues. The CDR3 sequence: CASRSGLYGSYNSPLHF. CDR3 coding DNA: TGTGCCAGCAGGTCAGGTCTCTATGGCTCCTATAATTCACCCCTCCACTTT.

V and J are TRBV11-2 and TRBJ2-2, with D perhaps TRBD1 (6 bases). CDR1 is SGHAT, CDR2 FQNNGV, per germline. V was pared by 1 base and J by 1 base, with 13 bases between. This CDR3 is 17 amino acids long. This CDR3 is CASSLVPPGENTGELFF. The CDR3 coding sequence is TGTGCCAGCAGCTTAGTTCCGCCAGGGGAGAACACCGGGGAGCTGTTTTTT. Complete variable domain (other parts from reference TRBV11-2 and TRBJ2-2): EAGVAQSPRYKIIEKRQSVAFWCNPISGHATLYWYQQILGQGPKLLIQFQNNGVVDDSQLPKDRFSAERLKGVDSTLKIQPAKLEDSAVYLCASSLVPPGENTGELFFGEGSRLTVL.

The V call is TRBV7-9, the J call TRBJ2-3; D ambiguous. V lost 5 bases and J lost 4, with 13 bases in between. This CDR3 is 14 amino acids long. The V gene's germline CDR1 is SEHNR and CDR2 FQNEAQ (reference sequence). The chain's CDR3 is CASSPVTRADTQYF. The DNA of the CDR3 is TGTGCCAGCAGCCCCGTCACTCGTGCAGATACGCAGTATTTT.

The chain is built from TRBV2 and TRBJ2-3; 12 positions match TRBD2. CDR1 and CDR2 (germline): SNHLY, FYNNEI. The CDR3 sequence is 15 residues long. The ends lost 6 bases at V and 3 bases at J; junction bases unmatched: 4. CDR3 DNA sequence: TGTGCCAGCAGCCTTCTAGCGGGGGGGACAGATACGCAGTATTTT. Its protein is CASSLLAGGTDTQYF.

The chain carries TRBV12-3 or TRBV12-4 and TRBJ1-2; D perhaps matches TRBD1 (6 bases). V lost 4 bases, J lost 8 bases, and 11 bases lay in between. The CDR3 loop spans 12 amino acids. CDR3: CASSWGGQGYTF. CDR3 in DNA: TGTGCCAGCAGTTGGGGGGGCCAGGGCTACACCTTC.

The V call is TRBV5-1, the J call TRBJ2-1; the match to TRBD2 covers 10 bases. This CDR3 spans 15 amino acids. The germline V gene encodes CDR1 SGHRS and CDR2 YFSETQ. V shed 2 bases, J shed 9 bases, and the junction held 8 bases outside the gene matches. For the CDR3, the DNA is TGCGCCAGCAGCTTTACTAGCGGGACTCTAACTGAGCAGTTCTTC. It yields the protein CASSFTSGTLTEQFF.

The V call is TRBV15, the J call TRBJ2-6; a weak D match, TRBD2 (5 bases). This CDR3 comprises 14 residues. Germline-derived CDR1 and CDR2 are LNHNV and YYDKDF (reference sequence). The V end lost 9 bases, the J end lost 2 bases, and 11 bases lay between the germline ends. Written as DNA, the CDR3 is TGTGCCACTGACCCGGGAACTGGGGCCAACGTCCTGACTTTC. Encoded protein: CATDPGTGANVLTF. Using reference TRBV15 and TRBJ2-6 for the parts outside the CDR3, the full variable domain is DAMVIQNPRYQVTQFGKPVTLSCSQTLNHNVMYWYQQKSSQAPKLLFHYYDKDFNNEADTPDNFQSRRPNTSFCFLDIRSPGLGDTAMYLCATDPGTGANVLTFGAGSRLTVL.

The chain has TRBV6-5 and TRBJ1-1; TRBD1 aligns across 7 bases. V was pared by 6 bases and J by 1 base, with 8 bases of the junction left unmatched. The germline CDR1 and CDR2 sequences are MNHEY and SVGAGI. This CDR3 has 15 residues. Written as DNA, the CDR3 is TGTGCCAGCAGACAGGGGTCGAAAAAGAACACTGAAGCTTTCTTT. This gives the protein CASRQGSKKNTEAFF.